This TCR beta chain was sequenced during a study of CD8 T cells in ankylosing spondylitis. This clonotype was seen at least ten times. Quantitative 5'-RACE was performed with molecular barcodes, and it yielded the TCR beta libraries. TCRdb passed the 5' RACE reads through MiXCR, listing each CDR3 protein once. The sample lists a few hundred thousand distinct CDR3 sequences; 20% were seen once. From germline, CDR1 is MDHEN and CDR2 SYDVKM. The CDR3 has 15 amino acids. With 5 bases removed from V and 7 bases from J, the gap between germline ends came to 18 bases. Sequenced: blood, either unsorted or a sorted T cell fraction (not recorded which). V is TRBV28 and J is TRBJ2-1; D may match TRBD1 or TRBD2 (6 bases each). The TCR comes from a male donor with ankylosing spondylitis or in good health (not recorded which). DNA for the CDR3: TGTGCCAGCAGTCCGGGGGCAGGGGAGAGTAATGAGCAGTTCTTC. It is translated as CASSPGAGESNEQFF.